Presented here are 10 T cell receptor beta chains from one specimen sequenced in a study of regulatory and conventional T cells in RAG deficiency. Genomic DNA came from blood conventional CD4+ T cells gated CD25-low CD127-high. Sequenced by immunoSEQ multiplex PCR; TCRdb stores in-frame clones only, minus some. This table holds tens of thousands of clones, 85% to 95% found once. This sample was also put to use in a study of regulatory T cells. Per that study: Primers: 52 TRBV forward and 13 TRBJ reverse.

The material sequenced was CD4+ T cells sorted from blood. These receptors all stem from a human donor in good health.

This chain joins TRBV7-9 and TRBJ2-3; 9 nucleotides align to TRBD2. This CDR3 is 15 amino acids long. Unmatched junction bases numbered 5, after V lost 5 bases and J lost 2 bases. CDR1 SEHNR and CDR2 FQNEAQ come from the germline V gene (reference sequence). In nucleotides, the CDR3 is TGTGCCAGCAGCCAGACTAGCGGACTCACAGATACGCAGTATTTT. Its translation is CASSQTSGLTDTQYF.

The sample holds one count of this clone. V and J are TRBV27 and TRBJ1-4; D may be TRBD1 (6 bases). The CDR3 is made up of 16 amino acids. Germline V CDR1 and CDR2: MNHEY, SMNVEV (reference sequence). Trimming pared 6 bases from V and 2 bases from J, leaving 16 bases between. CDR3 region: CASRYQQGTTNEKLFF. CDR3 in DNA: TGTGCCAGCAGATACCAACAGGGTACGACTAATGAAAAACTGTTTTTT.

The CDR3 DNA follows: TGTGCCAGTAGTGTTAGAGGGACCCAGTACTTC. Amino acids: CASSVRGTQYF. The J gene is TRBJ2-5, the V gene TRBV19, with D unclear. Between the trimmed V and J ends, which lost 5 bases and 7 bases, there was a span of 8 bases. This CDR3 spans 11 amino acids. Per germline, CDR1 LNHDA and CDR2 SQIVND (reference sequence).

The V and J genes are TRBV5-1 and TRBJ1-4, with 8 bases that match TRBD1. CDR1 is SGHRS and CDR2 is YFSETQ in the germline V gene. The CDR3 has 15 residues. V gave up 4 bases and J gave up 0 bases; unmatched junction bases: 2. The CDR3 sequence: CASSPTGATNEKLFF. CDR3 nucleotide sequence: TGCGCCAGCAGCCCGACAGGGGCAACTAATGAAAAACTGTTTTTT.

The V gene is TRBV9, the J gene TRBJ2-7; 9 nucleotides match TRBD2. The CDR3 loop spans 14 amino acids. CDR1 is SGDLS and CDR2 is YYNGEE in the germline V gene. V lost 0 bases and J lost 6; bases outside the gene matches: 4. CDR3 in amino acids: CASSVDGGGGEQYF. In DNA form, the CDR3 reads TGTGCCAGCAGCGTAGACGGCGGGGGGGGCGAGCAGTACTTC.

This chain joins TRBV21-1 and TRBJ1-5; no DNA check was done on the table's D call, TRBD1. TRBV21-1 is a pseudogene. The CDR3 covers 13 residues. CDR3 loop: CASRTGSNQPQHF. DNA of the CDR3: TGTGCCAGCAGGACAGGGAGCAATCAGCCCCAGCATTTT.

The chain joins TRBV6-5 to TRBJ1-1; D may be TRBD1 (5 bases). Per the germline V gene, CDR1 is MNHEY and CDR2 is SVGAGI. Trimming left V 2 bases short and J 0 bases short, with 13 bases between. This CDR3 contains 16 residues. CDR3 bases: TGTGCCAGCAGTTACGGTAGGGGTACTATGAACACTGAAGCTTTCTTT. Its protein is CASSYGRGTMNTEAFF.

The V and J genes are TRBV6-1 and TRBJ2-2; 9 bases are a match to TRBD2. This CDR3 is built from 12 residues. Germline loops: CDR1 MNHNS, CDR2 SASEGT. Losses at the gene ends were 7 bases for V and 8 bases for J; bases not matched to a gene: 2. CDR3 DNA: TGTGCCAGCACTAGCGGGAAAGGGGAGCTGTTTTTT. It encodes CASTSGKGELFF.

About this clone itself: Other DNA sequences in this sample translate to the same CDR3. The gene calls are TRBV28 and TRBJ1-2, with no clear D. The V gene's germline CDR1 is MDHEN and CDR2 SYDVKM. The CDR3 spans 12 residues. The V and J ends lost 2 bases and 4 bases respectively, with 5 bases between them. The CDR3 is CASSLTGYGYTF. Written as DNA, the CDR3 is TGTGCCAGCAGTTTAACCGGCTATGGCTACACCTTC.

The V and J genes are TRBV28 and TRBJ2-7; unclear D gene. Trimming stripped 5 bases from V and 5 bases from J, with 7 bases between. Germline V lookup: CDR1 MDHEN, CDR2 SYDVKM. The CDR3 sequence is 11 residues long. The CDR3 DNA follows: TGTGCCAGCAGTCCGGGCCACGAGCAGTACTTC. Translated, it gives CASSPGHEQYF.